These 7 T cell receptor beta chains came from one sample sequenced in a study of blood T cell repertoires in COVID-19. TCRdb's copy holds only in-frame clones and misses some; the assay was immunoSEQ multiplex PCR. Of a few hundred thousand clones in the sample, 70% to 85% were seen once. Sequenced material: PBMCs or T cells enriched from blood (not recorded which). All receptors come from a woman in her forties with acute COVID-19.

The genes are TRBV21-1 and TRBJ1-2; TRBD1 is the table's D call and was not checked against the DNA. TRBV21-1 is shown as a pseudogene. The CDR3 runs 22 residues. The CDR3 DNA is TGTGCCAGCAGCTCCCGCCGGGACAGGGTGATTTTCATACCTCGGGAACCCTATGGCTACACCTTC. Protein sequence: CASSSRRDRVIFIPREPYGYTF.

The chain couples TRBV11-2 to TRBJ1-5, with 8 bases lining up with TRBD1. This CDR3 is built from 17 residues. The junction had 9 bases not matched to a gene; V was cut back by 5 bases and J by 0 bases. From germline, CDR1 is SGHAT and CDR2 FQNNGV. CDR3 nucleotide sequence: TGTGCCAGCAGCGCCCGGACAGGGACCCATAGCAATCAGCCCCAGCATTTT. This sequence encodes CASSARTGTHSNQPQHF. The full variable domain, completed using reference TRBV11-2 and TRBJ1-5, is EAGVAQSPRYKIIEKRQSVAFWCNPISGHATLYWYQQILGQGPKLLIQFQNNGVVDDSQLPKDRFSAERLKGVDSTLKIQPAKLEDSAVYLCASSARTGTHSNQPQHFGDGTRLSIL.

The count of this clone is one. The CDR3 sequence: CASSSGQGHTEAFF. The CDR3 DNA is TGCGCCAGCAGCTCGGGACAGGGTCACACTGAAGCTTTCTTT. The V call is TRBV5-1, the J call TRBJ1-1; 9 bases align to TRBD1. The trim removed 3 bases at V and 3 bases at J, leaving 3 bases unmatched. Germline lookup yields CDR1 SGHRS and CDR2 YFSETQ. The CDR3 runs 14 residues.

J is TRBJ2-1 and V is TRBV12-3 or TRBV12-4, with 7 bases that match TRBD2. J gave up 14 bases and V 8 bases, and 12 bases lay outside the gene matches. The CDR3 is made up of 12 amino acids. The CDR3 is CASAPGTNLEFF. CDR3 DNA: TGTGCCAGCGCTCCCGGGACTAATTTAGAGTTCTTC.

The CDR3: CASSFGGTQYF. CDR3 bases: TGTGCCAGCAGCTTCGGGGGGACCCAGTACTTC. This chain uses TRBV11-2 with TRBJ2-5; D possibly corresponds to TRBD2 (6 bases). V lost 3 bases and J 7 bases, leaving 6 bases between the germline ends. CDR1 is SGHAT, CDR2 FQNNGV, per germline. This CDR3 is 11 amino acids long.

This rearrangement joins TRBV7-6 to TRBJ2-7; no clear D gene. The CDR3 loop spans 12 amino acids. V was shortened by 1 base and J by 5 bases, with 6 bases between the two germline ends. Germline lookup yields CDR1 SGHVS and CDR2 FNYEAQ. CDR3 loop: CASSLGGDEQYF. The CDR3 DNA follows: TGTGCCAGCAGCTTAGGCGGCGACGAGCAGTACTTC.

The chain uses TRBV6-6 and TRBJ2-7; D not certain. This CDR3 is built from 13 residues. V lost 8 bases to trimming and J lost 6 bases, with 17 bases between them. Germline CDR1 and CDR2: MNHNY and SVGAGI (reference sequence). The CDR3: CASQQDPFLEQYF. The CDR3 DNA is TGTGCCAGCCAGCAGGATCCTTTTCTCGAGCAGTACTTC.